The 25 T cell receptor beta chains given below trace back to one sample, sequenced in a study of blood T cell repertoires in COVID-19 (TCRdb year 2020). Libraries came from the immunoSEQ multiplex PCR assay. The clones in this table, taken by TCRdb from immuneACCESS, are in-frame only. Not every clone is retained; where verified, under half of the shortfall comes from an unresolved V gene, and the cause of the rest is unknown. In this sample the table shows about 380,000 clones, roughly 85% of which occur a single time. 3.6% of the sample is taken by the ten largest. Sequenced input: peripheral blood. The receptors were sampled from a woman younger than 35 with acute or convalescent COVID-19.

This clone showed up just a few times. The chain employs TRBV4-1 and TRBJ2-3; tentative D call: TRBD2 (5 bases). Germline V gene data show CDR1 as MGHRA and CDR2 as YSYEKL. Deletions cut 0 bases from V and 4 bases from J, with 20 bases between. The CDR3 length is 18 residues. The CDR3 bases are TGCGCCAGCAGCCAAGAACCTGATTCGGCGGAGAGGGCAGATACGCAGTATTTT. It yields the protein CASSQEPDSAERADTQYF.

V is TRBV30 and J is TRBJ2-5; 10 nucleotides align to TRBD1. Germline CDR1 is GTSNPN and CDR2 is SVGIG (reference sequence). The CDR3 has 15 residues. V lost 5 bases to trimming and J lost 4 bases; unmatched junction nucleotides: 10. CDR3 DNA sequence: TGTGCCTGGGGGACAGGGGCAACAACTATAGAGACCCAGTACTTC. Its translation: CAWGTGATTIETQYF.

The CDR3 sequence is CASTGRGTDTQYF. DNA of the CDR3: TGTGCCAGCACCGGCAGGGGGACAGATACGCAGTATTTT. The rearrangement links TRBV2 to TRBJ2-3, with 7 positions matching TRBD1. The CDR3 consists of 13 residues. Trimming took 7 bases from V and 3 from J; bases not matched to a gene: 4. CDR1 and CDR2 from the germline V gene are SNHLY and FYNNEI.

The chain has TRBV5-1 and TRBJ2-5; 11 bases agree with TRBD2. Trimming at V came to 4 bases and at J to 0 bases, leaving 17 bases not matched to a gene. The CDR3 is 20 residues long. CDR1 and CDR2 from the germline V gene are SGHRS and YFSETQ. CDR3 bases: TGCGCCAGCAGCCCCGAATACCTGCTAATAGCGGGGGGGTACCAAGAGACCCAGTACTTC. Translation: CASSPEYLLIAGGYQETQYF.

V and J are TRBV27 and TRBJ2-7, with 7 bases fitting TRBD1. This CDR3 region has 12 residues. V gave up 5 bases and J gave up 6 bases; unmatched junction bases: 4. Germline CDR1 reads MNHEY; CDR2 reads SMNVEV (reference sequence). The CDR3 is CASSPTGFEQYF. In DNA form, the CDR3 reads TGTGCCAGCAGTCCGACAGGGTTCGAGCAGTACTTC.

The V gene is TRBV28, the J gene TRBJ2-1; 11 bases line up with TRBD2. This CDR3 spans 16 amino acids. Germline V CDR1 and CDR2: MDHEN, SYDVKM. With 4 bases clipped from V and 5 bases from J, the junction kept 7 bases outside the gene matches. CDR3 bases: TGTGCCAGCAGTTCAGAGGGACTAGCGGACAACAATGAGCAGTTCTTC. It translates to CASSSEGLADNNEQFF. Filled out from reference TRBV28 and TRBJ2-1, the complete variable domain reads DVKVTQSSRYLVKRTGEKVFLECVQDMDHENMFWYRQDPGLGLRLIYFSYDVKMKEKGDIPEGYSVSREKKERFSLILESASTNQTSMYLCASSSEGLADNNEQFFGPGTRLTVL.

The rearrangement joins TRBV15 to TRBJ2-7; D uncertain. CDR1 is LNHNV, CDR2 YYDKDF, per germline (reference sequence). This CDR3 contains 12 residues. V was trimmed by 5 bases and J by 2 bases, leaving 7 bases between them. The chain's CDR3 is CATSARAYEQYF. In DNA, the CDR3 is TGTGCCACCAGCGCCCGGGCCTACGAGCAGTACTTC.

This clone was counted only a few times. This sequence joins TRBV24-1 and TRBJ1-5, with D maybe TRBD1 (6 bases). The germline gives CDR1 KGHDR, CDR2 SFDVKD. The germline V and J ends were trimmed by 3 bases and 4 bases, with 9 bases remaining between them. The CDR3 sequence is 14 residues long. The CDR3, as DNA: TGTGCCACCAGTGATAGACAGGAGAATCAGCCCCAGCATTTT. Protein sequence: CATSDRQENQPQHF.

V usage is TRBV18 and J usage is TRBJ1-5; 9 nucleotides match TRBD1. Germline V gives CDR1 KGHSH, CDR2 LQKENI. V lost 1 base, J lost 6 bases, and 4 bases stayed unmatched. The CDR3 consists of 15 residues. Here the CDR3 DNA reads TGTGCCAGCTCACCACGGACAGGGGAGACTCAGCCCCAGCATTTT. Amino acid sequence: CASSPRTGETQPQHF.

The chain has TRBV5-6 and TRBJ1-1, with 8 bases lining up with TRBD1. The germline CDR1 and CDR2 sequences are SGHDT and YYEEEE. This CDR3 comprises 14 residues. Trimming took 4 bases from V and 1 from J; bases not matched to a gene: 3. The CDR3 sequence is CASSDRGENTEAFF. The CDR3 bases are TGTGCCAGCAGCGACAGGGGAGAGAACACTGAAGCTTTCTTT.

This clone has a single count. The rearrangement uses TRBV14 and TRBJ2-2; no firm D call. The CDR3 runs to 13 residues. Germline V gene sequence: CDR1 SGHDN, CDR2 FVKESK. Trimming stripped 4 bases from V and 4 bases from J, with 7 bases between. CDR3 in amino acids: CASSLQITGELFF. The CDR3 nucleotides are TGTGCCAGCAGCCTACAAATCACCGGGGAGCTGTTTTTT. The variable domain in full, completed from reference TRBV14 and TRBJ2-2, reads EAGVTQFPSHSVIEKGQTVTLRCDPISGHDNLYWYRRVMGKEIKFLLHFVKESKQDESGMPNNRFLAERTGGTYSTLKVQPAELEDSGVYFCASSLQITGELFFGEGSRLTVL.

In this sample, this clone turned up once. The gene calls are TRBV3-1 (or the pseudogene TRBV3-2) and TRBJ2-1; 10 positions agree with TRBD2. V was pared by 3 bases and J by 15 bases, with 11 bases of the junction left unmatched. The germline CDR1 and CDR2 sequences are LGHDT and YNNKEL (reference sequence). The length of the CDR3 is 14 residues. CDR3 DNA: TGTGCCAGCAGCCAGGCCGGGACTAGCGTGAGTTGGTTCTTC. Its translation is CASSQAGTSVSWFF.

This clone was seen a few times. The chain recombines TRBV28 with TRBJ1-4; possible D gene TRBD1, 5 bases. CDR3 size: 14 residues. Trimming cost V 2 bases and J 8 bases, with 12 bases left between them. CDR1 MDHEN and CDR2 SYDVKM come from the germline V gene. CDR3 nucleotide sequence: TGTGCCAGCAGTTTAATCGGGCGGGGGGAAAAACTGTTTTTT. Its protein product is CASSLIGRGEKLFF.

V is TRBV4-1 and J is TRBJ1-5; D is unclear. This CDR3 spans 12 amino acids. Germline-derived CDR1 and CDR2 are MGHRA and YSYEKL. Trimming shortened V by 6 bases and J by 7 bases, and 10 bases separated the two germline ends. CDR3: CASREVGQPQHF. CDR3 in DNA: TGCGCCAGCAGGGAGGTAGGGCAGCCCCAGCATTTT.

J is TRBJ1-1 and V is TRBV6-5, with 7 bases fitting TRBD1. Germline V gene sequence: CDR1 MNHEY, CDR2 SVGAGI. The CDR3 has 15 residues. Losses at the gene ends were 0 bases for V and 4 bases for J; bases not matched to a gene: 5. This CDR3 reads CASSYSNRGTTEAFF. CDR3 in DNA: TGTGCCAGCAGTTACTCGAACAGGGGTACCACTGAAGCTTTCTTT.

CDR3 nucleotide sequence: TGTGCCAGCAGTTATACTTGGAACACTGAAGCTTTCTTT. Translated: CASSYTWNTEAFF. The chain couples TRBV6-5 to TRBJ1-1; D ambiguous. Trimming shortened V by 3 bases and J by 1 base, and 6 bases separated the two germline ends. In germline, CDR1 is MNHEY, CDR2 SVGAGI. The CDR3 has 13 amino acids.

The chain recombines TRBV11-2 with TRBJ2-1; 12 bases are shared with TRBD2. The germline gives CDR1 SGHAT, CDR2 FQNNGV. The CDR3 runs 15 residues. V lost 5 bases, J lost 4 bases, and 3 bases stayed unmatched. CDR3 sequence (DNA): TGTGCCAGCAGCCCTAGCGGGAGGGAGTACAATGAGCAGTTCTTC. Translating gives CASSPSGREYNEQFF.

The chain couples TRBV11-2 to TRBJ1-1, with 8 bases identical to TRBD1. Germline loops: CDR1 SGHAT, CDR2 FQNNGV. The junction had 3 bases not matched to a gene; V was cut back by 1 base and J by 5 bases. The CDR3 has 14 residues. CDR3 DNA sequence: TGTGCCAGCAGCTTAGGGACAGGGAAGACTGAAGCTTTCTTT. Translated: CASSLGTGKTEAFF.

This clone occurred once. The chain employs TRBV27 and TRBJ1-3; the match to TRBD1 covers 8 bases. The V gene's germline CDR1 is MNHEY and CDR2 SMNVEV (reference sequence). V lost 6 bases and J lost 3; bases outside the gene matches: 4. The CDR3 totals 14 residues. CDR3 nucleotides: TGTGCCAGCAGCCAGACAGGGGATGGAAACACCATATATTTT. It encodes CASSQTGDGNTIYF.

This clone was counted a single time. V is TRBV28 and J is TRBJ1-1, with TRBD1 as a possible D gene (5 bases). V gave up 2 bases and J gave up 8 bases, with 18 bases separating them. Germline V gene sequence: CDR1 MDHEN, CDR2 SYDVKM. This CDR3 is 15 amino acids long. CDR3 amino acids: CASSLAAQGGAEAFF. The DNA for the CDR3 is TGTGCCAGCAGTTTAGCGGCTCAGGGAGGGGCGGAAGCTTTCTTT.

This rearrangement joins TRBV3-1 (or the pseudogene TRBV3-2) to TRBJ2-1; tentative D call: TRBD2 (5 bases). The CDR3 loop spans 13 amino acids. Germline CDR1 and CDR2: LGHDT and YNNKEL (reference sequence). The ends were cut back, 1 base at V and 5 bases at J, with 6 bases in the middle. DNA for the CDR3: TGTGCCAGCAGCCAAGTGGAGGACAATGAGCAGTTCTTC. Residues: CASSQVEDNEQFF.

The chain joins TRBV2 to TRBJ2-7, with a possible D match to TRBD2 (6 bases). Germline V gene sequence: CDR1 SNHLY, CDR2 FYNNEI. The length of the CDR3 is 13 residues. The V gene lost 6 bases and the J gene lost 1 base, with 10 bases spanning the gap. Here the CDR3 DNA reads TGTGCCAGCAGGGGGACTTTTTCCTACGAGCAGTACTTC. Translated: CASRGTFSYEQYF.

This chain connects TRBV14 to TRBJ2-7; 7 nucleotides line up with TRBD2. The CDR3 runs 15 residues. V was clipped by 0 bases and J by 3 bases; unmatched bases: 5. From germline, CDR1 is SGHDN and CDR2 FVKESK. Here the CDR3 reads CASSQDAGEGYEQYF. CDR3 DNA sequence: TGTGCCAGCAGCCAAGATGCGGGAGAAGGCTACGAGCAGTACTTC. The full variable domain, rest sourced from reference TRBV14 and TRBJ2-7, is EAGVTQFPSHSVIEKGQTVTLRCDPISGHDNLYWYRRVMGKEIKFLLHFVKESKQDESGMPNNRFLAERTGGTYSTLKVQPAELEDSGVYFCASSQDAGEGYEQYFGPGTRLTVT.

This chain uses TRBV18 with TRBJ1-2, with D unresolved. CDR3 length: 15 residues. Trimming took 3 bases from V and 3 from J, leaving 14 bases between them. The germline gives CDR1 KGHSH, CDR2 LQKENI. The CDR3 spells CASSPLKTGDYGYTF. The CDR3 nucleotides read TGTGCCAGCTCACCTTTAAAGACGGGAGACTATGGCTACACCTTC.

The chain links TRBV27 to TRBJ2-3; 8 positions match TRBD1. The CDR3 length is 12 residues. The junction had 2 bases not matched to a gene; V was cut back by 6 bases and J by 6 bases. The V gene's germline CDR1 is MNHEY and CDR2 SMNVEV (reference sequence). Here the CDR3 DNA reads TGTGCCAGCAGGACAGGGGTGGATACGCAGTATTTT. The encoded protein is CASRTGVDTQYF.